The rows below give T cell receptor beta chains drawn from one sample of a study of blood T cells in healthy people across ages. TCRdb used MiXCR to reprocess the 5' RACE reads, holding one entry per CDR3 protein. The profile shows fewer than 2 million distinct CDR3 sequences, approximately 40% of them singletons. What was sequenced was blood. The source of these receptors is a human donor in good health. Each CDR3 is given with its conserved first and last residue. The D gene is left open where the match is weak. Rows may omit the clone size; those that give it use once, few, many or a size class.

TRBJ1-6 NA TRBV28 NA TGTGCCAGCACTGGGGAGGGCTCCCATAATTCACCCCTCCACTTT CASTGEGSHNSPLHF
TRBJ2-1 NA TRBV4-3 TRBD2 TGCGCCAGCAGCCAAAAAAGAGGGCGGGGGAATGAGCAGTTCTTC CASSQKRGRGNEQFF
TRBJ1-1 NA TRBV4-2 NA TGTACCAGCAGCCTATTCGACAGGAACACTGAAGCTTTCTTT CTSSLFDRNTEAFF
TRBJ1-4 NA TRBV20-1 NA TGCAGTGCTCTCCAACCGCATAATGAAAAACTGTTTTTT CSALQPHNEKLFF
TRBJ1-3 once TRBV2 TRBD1 TGTGCCAGCACGGGACAGCTCTCTGGAAACACCATATATTTT CASTGQLSGNTIYF
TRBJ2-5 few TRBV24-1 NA TGTGCCACCAGTGATCCGGTGACCGTTCCAGAGACCCAGTACTTC CATSDPVTVPETQYF
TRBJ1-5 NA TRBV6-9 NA TGTGCCAGCAATAATAGCAATCAGCCCCAGCATTTT CASNNSNQPQHF
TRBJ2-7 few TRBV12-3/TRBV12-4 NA TGTGCCAGCAGTACAATCTACAGGGCGAAATCCTACGAGCAGTACTTC CASSTIYRAKSYEQYF
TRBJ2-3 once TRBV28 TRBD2 TGTGCCAGCAACAGCGGGACTAGCAGCACAGATACGCAGTATTTT CASNSGTSSTDTQYF
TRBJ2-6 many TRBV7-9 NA TGTGCCAGCAGCTTAGCCCTCCCAGGGGCCAACGTCCTGACTTTC CASSLALPGANVLTF
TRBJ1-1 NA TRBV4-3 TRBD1 TGCGCCAGCAGCCACCCGATGACAGGGGGCACTGAAGCTTTCTTT CASSHPMTGGTEAFF
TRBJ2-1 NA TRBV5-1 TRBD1 TGCGCCAGCAGCTTGACAGGGGCAACTTACAATGAGCAGTTCTTC CASSLTGATYNEQFF
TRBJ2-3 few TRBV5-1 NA TGCGCCAGCAGCTTGTTTTCCAGTGAGGCAGATACGCAGTATTTT CASSLFSSEADTQYF
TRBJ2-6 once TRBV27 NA TGTGCCAGCACGGCGGGGGCGAATGGGGCCAACGTCCTGACTTTC CASTAGANGANVLTF
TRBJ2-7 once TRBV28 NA TGTGCCAGCAGCAAGCTCCGGGACGTATCCTACGAGCAGTACTTC CASSKLRDVSYEQYF
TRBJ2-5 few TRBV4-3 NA TGCGCCAGCAGCCATAGAACAGGATTCCAAGAGACCCAGTACTTC CASSHRTGFQETQYF
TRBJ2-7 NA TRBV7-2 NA TGTGCCAGCAGTCCCGGACAGTTTGGCACCTACGAGCAGTACTTC CASSPGQFGTYEQYF
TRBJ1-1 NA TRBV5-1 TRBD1 TGCGCCAGCAGCAGCGGGACAGGGCTTGAAGCTTTCTTT CASSSGTGLEAFF
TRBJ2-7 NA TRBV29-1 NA TGCAGCGATCCAGGGGTGACCTACGAGCAGTACTTC CSDPGVTYEQYF
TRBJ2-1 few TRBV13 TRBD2 TGTGCCAGCAGCTCTGGGACTAGCGGGGCCAATGAGCAGTTCTTC CASSSGTSGANEQFF
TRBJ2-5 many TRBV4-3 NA TGCGCCAGCAGCCAAGCAAAGGAGACCCAGTACTTC CASSQAKETQYF
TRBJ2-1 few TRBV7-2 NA TGTGCCAGCAGCTTCCACGGGGGGCCAACCGGCGATGAGCAGTTCTTC CASSFHGGPTGDEQFF
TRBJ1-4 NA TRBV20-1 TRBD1 TGCAGTACAATGGGACAGGCGAATGAAAAACTGTTTTTT CSTMGQANEKLFF
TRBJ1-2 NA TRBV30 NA TGTGCCTGGAGTGTACTCACCGGCTACACCTTC CAWSVLTGYTF
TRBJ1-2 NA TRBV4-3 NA TGCGCCAGCAGCCAAGTCGCAAGAAACTATGGCTACACCTTC CASSQVARNYGYTF
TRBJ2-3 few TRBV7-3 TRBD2 TGTGCCAGCAGCCTCAGACTAGCGGGGAGTGCAGATACGCAGTATTTT CASSLRLAGSADTQYF
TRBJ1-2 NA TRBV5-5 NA TGTGCCAGCAGCTTCGAAAGTGGCTACACCTTC CASSFESGYTF
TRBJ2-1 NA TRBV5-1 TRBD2 TGCGCCAGCAGTCTCGTAGCGGGGGGCCCAGGGAATGAGCAGTTCTTC CASSLVAGGPGNEQFF
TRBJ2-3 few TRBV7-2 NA TGTGCCAGCAGATTAATCCCGAGCACAGATACGCAGTATTTT CASRLIPSTDTQYF
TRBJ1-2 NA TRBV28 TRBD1 TGTGCCAGCACCCCGCGGGACAGGGATAACTATGGCTACACCTTC CASTPRDRDNYGYTF